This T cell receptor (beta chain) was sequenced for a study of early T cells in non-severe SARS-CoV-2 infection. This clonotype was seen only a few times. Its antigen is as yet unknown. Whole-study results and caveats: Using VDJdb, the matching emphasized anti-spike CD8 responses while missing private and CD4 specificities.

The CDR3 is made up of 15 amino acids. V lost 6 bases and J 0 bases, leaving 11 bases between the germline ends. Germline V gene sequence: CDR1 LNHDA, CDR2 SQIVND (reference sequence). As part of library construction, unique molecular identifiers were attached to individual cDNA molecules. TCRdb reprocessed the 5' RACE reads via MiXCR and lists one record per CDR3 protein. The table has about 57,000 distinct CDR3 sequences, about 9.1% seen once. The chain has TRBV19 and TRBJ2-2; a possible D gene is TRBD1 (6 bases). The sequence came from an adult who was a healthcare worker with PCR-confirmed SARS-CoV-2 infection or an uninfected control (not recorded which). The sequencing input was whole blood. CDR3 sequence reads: CASRFRTANTGELFF. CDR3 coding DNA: TGTGCCAGTAGATTCAGGACAGCGAACACCGGGGAGCTGTTTTTT.